A single sample gave rise to the 17 T cell receptor beta chains below, sequenced in a study of blood T cell repertoires in COVID-19. Using immunoSEQ multiplex PCR, the repertoire was profiled, and TCRdb retains in-frame clones only, with some absent. This table has about 110,000 clones, around 76% appearing once. Sample: peripheral blood. These receptors all stem from a woman aged 80 or older with acute or convalescent COVID-19.

The gene calls are TRBV29-1 and TRBJ1-1; D is possibly TRBD1 (5 bases). The CDR3 loop spans 13 amino acids. Looked up from germline, CDR1 is SQVTM and CDR2 is ANQGSEA. V was shortened by 0 bases and J by 3 bases, with 8 bases between the two germline ends. CDR3 sequence (DNA): TGCAGCGTTGAAGACGACAGATACACTGAAGCTTTCTTT. Translating gives CSVEDDRYTEAFF.

The chain is built from TRBV7-3 and TRBJ2-2, with 14 bases aligning to TRBD2. This CDR3 is 18 amino acids long. The V segment lost 5 bases and the J segment 2 bases; nucleotides outside the gene matches: 7. Germline V lookup: CDR1 SGHTA, CDR2 FQGTGA. The CDR3 protein is CASSVGLAGAQNTGELFF. The CDR3, as DNA: TGTGCCAGCAGCGTGGGACTAGCGGGGGCCCAAAACACCGGGGAGCTGTTTTTT.

The chain recombines TRBV5-1 with TRBJ1-2, with 8 bases aligning to TRBD1. Germline CDR1 SGHRS, CDR2 YFSETQ. Unmatched junction bases numbered 10, after V lost 5 bases and J lost 1 base. This CDR3 region has 16 residues. The CDR3 reads CASSLGQGTVNYGYTF. The CDR3 region has the DNA TGCGCCAGCAGTCTCGGACAGGGCACGGTTAACTATGGCTACACCTTC.

This clone was seen a single time. V gene TRBV28 combines with J gene TRBJ1-4; a weak D match, TRBD1 (6 bases). The CDR3 loop spans 15 amino acids. V was cut by 5 bases and J by 4 bases, with 14 bases left in between. The germline gives CDR1 MDHEN, CDR2 SYDVKM. CDR3 DNA: TGTGCCAGCAGTCCGACCGGGACAAGTAATGAAAAACTGTTTTTT. Protein: CASSPTGTSNEKLFF. The complete variable domain, with remaining parts taken from reference TRBV28 and TRBJ1-4, reads DVKVTQSSRYLVKRTGEKVFLECVQDMDHENMFWYRQDPGLGLRLIYFSYDVKMKEKGDIPEGYSVSREKKERFSLILESASTNQTSMYLCASSPTGTSNEKLFFGSGTQLSVL.

The V gene is TRBV30, the J gene TRBJ1-5, with D possibly TRBD1 on 6 matching bases. CDR3 length equals 13 residues. Per germline, CDR1 GTSNPN and CDR2 SVGIG (reference sequence). Trimming took 4 bases from V and 3 from J, leaving 10 bases between them. CDR3 nucleotide sequence: TGTGCCTGGAATTCAGGGGACAATCAGCCCCAGCATTTT. This gives the protein CAWNSGDNQPQHF. Drawing the rest from reference TRBV30 and TRBJ1-5, the complete variable domain is SQTIHQWPATLVQPVGSPLSLECTVEGTSNPNLYWYRQAAGRGLQLLFYSVGIGQISSEVPQNLSASRPQDRQFILSSKKLLLSDSGFYLCAWNSGDNQPQHFGDGTRLSIL.

This clone was seen just once. This chain links TRBV12-3 or TRBV12-4 with TRBJ1-2; perhaps TRBD1 as D (6 bases). The length of the CDR3 is 13 residues. V shed 6 bases and J shed 8 bases, with 16 bases lying between them. CDR3 in DNA: TGTGCCAGCAGCCTTGTGGGGGCAAGAGGCTACACCTTC. It encodes CASSLVGARGYTF.

V and J are TRBV7-3 and TRBJ2-3; 12 nucleotides match TRBD2. CDR1 is SGHTA and CDR2 is FQGTGA in the germline V gene. Germline trimming cut 4 bases from V and 2 bases from J; bases unmatched to any gene: 4. This CDR3 comprises 16 residues. This CDR3 reads CASSSLAGGNTDTQYF. The CDR3 DNA sequence: TGTGCCAGCAGCTCACTAGCGGGGGGCAACACAGATACGCAGTATTTT. Full variable domain (outside the CDR3, taken from reference TRBV7-3 and TRBJ2-3): GAGVSQTPSNKVTEKGKYVELRCDPISGHTALYWYRQSLGQGPEFLIYFQGTGAADDSGLPNDRFFAVRPEGSVSTLKIQRTERGDSAVYLCASSSLAGGNTDTQYFGPGTRLTVL.

The V call is TRBV18, the J call TRBJ2-5; tentative D call: TRBD1 (5 bases). The CDR3 has 14 residues. The ends were cut back, 1 base at V and 0 bases at J, with 6 bases in the middle. Germline CDR1 reads KGHSH; CDR2 reads LQKENI. The CDR3 DNA is TGTGCCAGCTCACCACTGGACAACCAAGAGACCCAGTACTTC. Its translation: CASSPLDNQETQYF. The full variable domain, completed using reference TRBV18 and TRBJ2-5, is NAGVMQNPRHLVRRRGQEARLRCSPMKGHSHVYWYRQLPEEGLKFMVYLQKENIIDESGMPKERFSAEFPKEGPSILRIQQVVRGDSAAYFCASSPLDNQETQYFGPGTRLLVL.

The V call is TRBV5-6, the J call TRBJ1-2; possible D gene TRBD1, 6 bases. V was pared by 0 bases and J by 3 bases, with 9 bases between. Per the germline V gene, CDR1 is SGHDT and CDR2 is YYEEEE. The CDR3 has 14 amino acids. CDR3: CASSLGRGHYGYTF. The DNA of the CDR3 is TGTGCCAGCAGCTTGGGCAGGGGCCACTATGGCTACACCTTC.

The chain links TRBV18 to TRBJ1-2; weak D call: TRBD1 (6 bases). Germline V CDR1 and CDR2: KGHSH, LQKENI. The CDR3 totals 14 residues. V was shortened by 5 bases and J by 5 bases, with 15 bases between the two germline ends. CDR3 in amino acids: CASSSNRDTYGYTF. The CDR3 nucleotides read TGTGCCAGCTCATCGAACCGGGACACTTATGGCTACACCTTC.

As to this clone: Other DNA sequences within the sample encode an identical CDR3. This sequence joins TRBV4-3 and TRBJ1-3, with D perhaps TRBD1 (5 bases). There are 15 residues in the CDR3. Trimming pared 0 bases from V and 0 bases from J, leaving 6 bases between. The germline V gene has CDR1 LGHNA and CDR2 YSLEER. CDR3 region: CASSQDGGSGNTIYF. DNA for the CDR3: TGCGCCAGCAGCCAAGACGGGGGCTCTGGAAACACCATATATTTT.

This clone was counted only a few times. The chain is built from TRBV5-4 and TRBJ2-2; D is ambiguous. Trimming took 2 bases from V and 2 from J, leaving 7 bases between them. In germline, CDR1 is SGHNT, CDR2 YYREEE (reference sequence). This CDR3 is built from 14 residues. The CDR3, as DNA: TGTGCCAGCAGCTTCTACAGTAACACCGGGGAGCTGTTTTTT. Protein product: CASSFYSNTGELFF.

The V call is TRBV7-3, the J call TRBJ2-3; 10 positions agree with TRBD2. This CDR3 spans 16 amino acids. Looked up from germline, CDR1 is SGHTA and CDR2 is FQGTGA. V was pared by 5 bases and J by 2 bases, with 7 bases of the junction left unmatched. This CDR3 is CASSLLAGPTTDTQYF. The DNA for the CDR3 is TGTGCCAGCAGCCTACTAGCGGGGCCCACCACAGATACGCAGTATTTT.

The V call is TRBV9, the J call TRBJ1-3; the match to TRBD1 covers 7 bases. Per the germline V gene, CDR1 is SGDLS and CDR2 is YYNGEE. This CDR3 has 14 residues. Trimming cost V 4 bases and J 3 bases; bases outside gene matches: 4. The CDR3 DNA follows: TGTGCCAGCAGCCTCGGGACAGTTGGAAACACCATATATTTT. Protein sequence: CASSLGTVGNTIYF. Looking up the rest from reference TRBV9 and TRBJ1-3 gives the full variable domain: DSGVTQTPKHLITATGQRVTLRCSPRSGDLSVYWYQQSLDQGLQFLIQYYNGEERAKGNILERFSAQQFPDLHSELNLSSLELGDSALYFCASSLGTVGNTIYFGEGSWLTVV.

The chain couples TRBV5-5 to TRBJ1-1; no definite D call. Trimming removed 4 bases at V and 5 bases at J, with 21 bases between. There are 16 residues in the CDR3. Germline CDR1 reads SGHKS; CDR2 reads YYEKEE (reference sequence). The CDR3 reads CASSLGPPGSRTEAFF. The CDR3, as DNA: TGTGCCAGCAGCCTTGGCCCCCCGGGTTCTCGAACTGAAGCTTTCTTT.

The CDR3 is CASSPQVNTEAFF. CDR3 nucleotides: TGTGCCAGCAGCCCCCAGGTGAACACTGAAGCTTTCTTT. V and J are TRBV7-3 and TRBJ1-1; no clear D. CDR3 length equals 13 residues. The germline CDR1 and CDR2 sequences are SGHTA and FQGTGA. V was trimmed by 5 bases and J by 0 bases, leaving 7 bases between them.

The chain has TRBV6-1 and TRBJ2-4; D remains ambiguous. In germline, CDR1 is MNHNS, CDR2 SASEGT. This CDR3 has 15 residues. The ends were cut back, 1 base at V and 2 bases at J, with 9 bases in the middle. CDR3 bases: TGTGCCAGCAGTGAAGGGAGTTCGACCAAAAACATTCAGTACTTC. Translated, it gives CASSEGSSTKNIQYF.